These 3 T cell receptor beta chains share one sample of origin, sequenced in a study of T cells in Graves' hyperthyroidism and ophthalmopathy (dated by TCRdb to between 2018 and 2021). The library was built by means of multiplex PCR. The data were produced on an Illumina HiSeq 2000. Amplification of TCR beta CDR3 regions was carried out from RNA transcripts. For the first round of RT-PCR on the TCR CDR3, the HTBI primer set was used together with the Qiagen OneStep RT-PCR kit. TCRdb redid the processing of the public reads, applying fastp at Q25 and MiXCR, and retained in-frame beta chains. When rows share a CDR3 protein, they turn into one entry using the most common DNA and genes. This sample holds approximately 300,000 distinct CDR3 sequences; around 19% were observed only once. The top ten clonotypes cover about 35% of the sample. Material: blood. These receptors were collected from a man aged 45-65 years with Graves' ophthalmopathy.

CDR3 amino acids: CASSRTGIGNTIYF. The DNA for the CDR3 is TGTGCCAGCAGCCGCACAGGGATCGGAAACACCATATATTTT. J is TRBJ1-3 and V is TRBV3-1, with a possible D match to TRBD1 (6 bases). Trimming removed 4 bases from V and 4 bases from J, with 11 bases in between. Germline V gene data show CDR1 as LGHDT and CDR2 as YNNKEL (reference sequence). The CDR3 runs 14 residues.

There are a few counts of this clonotype. V is TRBV27 and J is TRBJ2-7; D ambiguous. Trimming pared 4 bases from V and 4 bases from J, leaving 17 bases between. CDR1 is MNHEY and CDR2 is SMNVEV in the germline V gene (reference sequence). This CDR3 has 15 amino acids. The CDR3 DNA sequence: TGTGCCAGCAGTTCAAAGCCATACCAACTTTACGAGCAGTACTTC. Amino acids: CASSSKPYQLYEQYF.

In its sample, this clonotype was seen a few times. This chain connects TRBV10-3 to TRBJ1-3, with D perhaps matching TRBD1 (6 bases). The CDR3 spans 18 residues. The V and J ends lost 0 bases and 1 base respectively, with 16 bases between them. CDR1 is ENHRY, CDR2 SYGVKD, per germline. DNA for the CDR3: TGTGCCATCAGTGAGTCGATGGGCAGGGGACGGTCTGGAAACACCATATATTTT. Its protein product is CAISESMGRGRSGNTIYF.